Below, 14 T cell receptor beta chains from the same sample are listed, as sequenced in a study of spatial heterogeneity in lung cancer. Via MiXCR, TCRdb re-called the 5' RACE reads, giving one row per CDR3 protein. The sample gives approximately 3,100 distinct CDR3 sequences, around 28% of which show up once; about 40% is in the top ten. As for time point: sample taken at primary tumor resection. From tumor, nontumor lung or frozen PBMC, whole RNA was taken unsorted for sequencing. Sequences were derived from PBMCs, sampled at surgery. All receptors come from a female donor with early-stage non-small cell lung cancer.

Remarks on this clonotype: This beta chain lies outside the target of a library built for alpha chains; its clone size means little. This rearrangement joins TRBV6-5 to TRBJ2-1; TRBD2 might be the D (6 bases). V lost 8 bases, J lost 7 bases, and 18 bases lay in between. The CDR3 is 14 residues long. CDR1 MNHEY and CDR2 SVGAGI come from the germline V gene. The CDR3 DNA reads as TGTGCCAGCCACACTGGAGGGCCCTGGAATGAGCAGTTCTTC. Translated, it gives CASHTGGPWNEQFF.

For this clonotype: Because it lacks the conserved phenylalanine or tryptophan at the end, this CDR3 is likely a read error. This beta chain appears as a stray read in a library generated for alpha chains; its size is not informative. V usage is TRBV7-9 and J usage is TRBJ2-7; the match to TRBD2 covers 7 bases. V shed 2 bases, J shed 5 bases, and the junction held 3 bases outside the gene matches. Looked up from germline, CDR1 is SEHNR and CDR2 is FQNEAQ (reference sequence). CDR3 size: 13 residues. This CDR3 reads CASSLREADEQYS. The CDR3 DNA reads TGTGCCAGCAGCTTACGGGAGGCCGACGAGCAGTACTCC.

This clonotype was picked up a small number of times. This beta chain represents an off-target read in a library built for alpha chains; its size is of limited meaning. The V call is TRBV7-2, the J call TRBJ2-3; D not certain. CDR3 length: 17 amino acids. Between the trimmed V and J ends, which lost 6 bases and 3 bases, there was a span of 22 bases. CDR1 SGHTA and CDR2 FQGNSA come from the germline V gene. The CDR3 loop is CASRLSGWAAPTDTQYF. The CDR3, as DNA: TGTGCCAGCAGACTATCTGGCTGGGCCGCGCCTACAGATACGCAGTATTTT.

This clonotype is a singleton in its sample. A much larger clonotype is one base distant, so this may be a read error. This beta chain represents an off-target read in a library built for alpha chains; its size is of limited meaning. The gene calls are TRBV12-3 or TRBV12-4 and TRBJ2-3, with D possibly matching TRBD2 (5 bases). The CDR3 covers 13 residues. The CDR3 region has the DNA TGTGCCAGCTGTTTCGGAGGAACAGATACGCAGTATTTT. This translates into CASCFGGTDTQYF.

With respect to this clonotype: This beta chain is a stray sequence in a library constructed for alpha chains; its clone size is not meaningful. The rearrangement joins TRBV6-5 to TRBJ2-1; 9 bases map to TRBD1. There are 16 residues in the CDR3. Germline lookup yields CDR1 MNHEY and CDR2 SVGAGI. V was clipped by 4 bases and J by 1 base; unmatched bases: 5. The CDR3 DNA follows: TGTGCCAGCAGTTGGAACAGGGGGCTATCCTACAATGAGCAGTTCTTC. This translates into CASSWNRGLSYNEQFF.

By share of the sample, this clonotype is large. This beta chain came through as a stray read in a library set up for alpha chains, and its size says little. CDR3 in amino acids: CAISASGSKDTQYF. The CDR3 DNA is TGTGCCATCAGTGCTAGCGGGAGTAAAGATACGCAGTATTTT. This chain joins TRBV10-3 and TRBJ2-3, with 10 nucleotides matching TRBD2. After removal of 4 bases from V and 5 bases from J, the junction contained 3 bases not matched to a gene. Germline loops: CDR1 ENHRY, CDR2 SYGVKD. The CDR3 spans 14 residues.

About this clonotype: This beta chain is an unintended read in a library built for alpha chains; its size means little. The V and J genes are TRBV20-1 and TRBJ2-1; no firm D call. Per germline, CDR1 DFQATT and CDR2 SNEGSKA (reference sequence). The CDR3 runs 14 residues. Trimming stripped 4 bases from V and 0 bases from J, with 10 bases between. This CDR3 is CSATSSSSYNEQFF. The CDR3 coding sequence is TGCAGTGCTACCAGTTCCAGCTCCTACAATGAGCAGTTCTTC.

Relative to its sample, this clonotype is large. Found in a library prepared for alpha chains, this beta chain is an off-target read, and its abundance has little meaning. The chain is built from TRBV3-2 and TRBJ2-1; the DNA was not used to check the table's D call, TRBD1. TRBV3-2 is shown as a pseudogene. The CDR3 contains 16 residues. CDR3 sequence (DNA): TGTGCCAGCAGCCAATCACCTACTGACAGGGACAATGAGCAGTTCTTC. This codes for CASSQSPTDRDNEQFF.

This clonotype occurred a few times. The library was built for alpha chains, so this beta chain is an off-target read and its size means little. This CDR3 is CASSLGQGVNTGELFF. CDR3 nucleotide sequence: TGTGCCAGCAGTTTAGGGCAGGGGGTGAACACCGGGGAGCTGTTTTTT. The chain has TRBV12-3 or TRBV12-4 and TRBJ2-2; 7 nucleotides line up with TRBD1. This CDR3 is 16 amino acids long. V shed 1 base, J shed 1 base, and the junction held 3 bases outside the gene matches.

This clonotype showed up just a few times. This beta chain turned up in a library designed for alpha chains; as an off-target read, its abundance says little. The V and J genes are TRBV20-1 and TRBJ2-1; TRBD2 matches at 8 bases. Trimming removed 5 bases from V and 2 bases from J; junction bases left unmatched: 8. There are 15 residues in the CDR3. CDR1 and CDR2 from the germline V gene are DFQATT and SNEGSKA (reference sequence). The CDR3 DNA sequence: TGCAGTGCTCCTAAGGGACTAGAACCCTACAATGAGCAGTTCTTC. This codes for CSAPKGLEPYNEQFF.

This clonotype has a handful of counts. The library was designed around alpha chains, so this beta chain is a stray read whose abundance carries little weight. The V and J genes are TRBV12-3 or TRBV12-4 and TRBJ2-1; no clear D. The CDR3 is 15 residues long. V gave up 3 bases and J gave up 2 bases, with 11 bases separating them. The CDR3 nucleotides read TGTGCCAGCAGTTTCAGCAGCGCCGCCTACAATGAGCAGTTCTTC. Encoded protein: CASSFSSAAYNEQFF.

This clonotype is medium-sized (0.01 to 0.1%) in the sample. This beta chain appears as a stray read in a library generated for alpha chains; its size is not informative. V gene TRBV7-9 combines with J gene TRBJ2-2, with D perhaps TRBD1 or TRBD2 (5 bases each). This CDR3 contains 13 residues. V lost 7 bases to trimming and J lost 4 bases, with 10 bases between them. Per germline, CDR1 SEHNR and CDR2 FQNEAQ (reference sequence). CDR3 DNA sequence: TGTGCCAGCACCGGTGGGGGCACCGGGGAGCTGTTTTTT. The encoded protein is CASTGGGTGELFF.

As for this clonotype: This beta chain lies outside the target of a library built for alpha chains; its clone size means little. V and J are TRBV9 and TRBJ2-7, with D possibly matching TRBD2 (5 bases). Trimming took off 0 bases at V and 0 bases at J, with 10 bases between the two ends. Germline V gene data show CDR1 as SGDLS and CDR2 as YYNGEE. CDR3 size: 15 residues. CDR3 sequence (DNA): TGTGCCAGCAGCGTAGGGGCTAGCCTCTCCTACGAGCAGTACTTC. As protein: CASSVGASLSYEQYF.

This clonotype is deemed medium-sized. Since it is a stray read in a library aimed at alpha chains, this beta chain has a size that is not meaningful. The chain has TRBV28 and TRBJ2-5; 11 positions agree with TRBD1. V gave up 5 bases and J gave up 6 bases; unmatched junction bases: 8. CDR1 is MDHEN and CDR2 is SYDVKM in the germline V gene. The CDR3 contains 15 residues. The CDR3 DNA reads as TGTGCCAGCAGTCCCCGGGACAGGGGGAGGAAGACCCAGTACTTC. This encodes CASSPRDRGRKTQYF.